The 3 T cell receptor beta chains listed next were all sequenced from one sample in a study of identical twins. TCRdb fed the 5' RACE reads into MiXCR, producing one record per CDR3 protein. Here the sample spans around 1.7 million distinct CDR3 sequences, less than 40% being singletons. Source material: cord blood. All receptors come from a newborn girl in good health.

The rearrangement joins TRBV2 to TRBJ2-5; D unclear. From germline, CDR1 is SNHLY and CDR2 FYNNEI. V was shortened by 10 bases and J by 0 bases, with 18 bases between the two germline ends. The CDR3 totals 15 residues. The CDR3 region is CATIRRSVYQETQYF. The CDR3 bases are TGTGCCACGATAAGGCGGAGCGTCTACCAAGAGACCCAGTACTTC. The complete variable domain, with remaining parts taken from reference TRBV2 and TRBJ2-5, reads EPEVTQTPSHQVTQMGQEVILRCVPISNHLYFYWYRQILGQKVEFLVSFYNNEISEKSEIFDDQFSVERPDGSNFTLKIRSTKLEDSAMYFCATIRRSVYQETQYFGPGTRLLVL.

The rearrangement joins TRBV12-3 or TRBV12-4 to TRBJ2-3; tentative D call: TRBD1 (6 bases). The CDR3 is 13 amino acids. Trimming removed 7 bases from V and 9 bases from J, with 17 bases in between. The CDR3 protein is CASTKDRGTTQYF. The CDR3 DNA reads TGTGCCAGCACCAAGGATAGGGGGACAACGCAGTATTTT.

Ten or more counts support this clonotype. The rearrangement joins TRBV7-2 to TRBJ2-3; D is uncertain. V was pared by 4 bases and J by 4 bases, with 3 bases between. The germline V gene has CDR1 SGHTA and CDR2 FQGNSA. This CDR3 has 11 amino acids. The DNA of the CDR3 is TGTGCCAGCAGCTCGTCAGATACGCAGTATTTT. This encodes CASSSSDTQYF.